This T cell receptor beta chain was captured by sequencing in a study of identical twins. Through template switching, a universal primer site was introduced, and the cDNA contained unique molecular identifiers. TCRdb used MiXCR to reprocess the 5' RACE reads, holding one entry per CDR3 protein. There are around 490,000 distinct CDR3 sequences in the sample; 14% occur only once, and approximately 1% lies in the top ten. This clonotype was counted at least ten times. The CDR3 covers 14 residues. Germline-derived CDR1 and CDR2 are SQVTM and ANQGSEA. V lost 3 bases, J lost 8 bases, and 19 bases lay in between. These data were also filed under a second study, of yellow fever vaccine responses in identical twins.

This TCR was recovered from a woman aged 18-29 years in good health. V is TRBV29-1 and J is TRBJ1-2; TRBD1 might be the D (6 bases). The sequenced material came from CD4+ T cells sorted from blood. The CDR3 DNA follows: TGCAGCGTTGACGCGGACAGACTCATCGGGGGCTACACCTTC. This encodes CSVDADRLIGGYTF.